These 20 T cell receptor beta chains were sequenced from one sample in a study of blood T cell repertoires in COVID-19. This table comes from immunoSEQ multiplex PCR, and its TCRdb copy is limited to in-frame clones, with some not included. Among approximately 230,000 clones, about 86% were seen once, and the ten largest hold over 1.2%. The material sequenced was peripheral blood. These receptors were obtained from an elderly man with acute or convalescent COVID-19.

This clone came up a few times. CDR3 nucleotides: TGTGCCAGCACCTTGAGGGCAGAGGGTGAAGCTTTCTTT. Translation gives CASTLRAEGEAFF. J is TRBJ1-1 and V is TRBV12-3 or TRBV12-4; D uncertain. V was trimmed by 7 bases and J by 7 bases, leaving 16 bases between them. This CDR3 comprises 13 residues.

Here the CDR3 reads CASSSQASNYGYTF. CDR3 in DNA: TGTGCCAGCAGCTCACAGGCGTCTAACTATGGCTACACCTTC. This chain connects TRBV7-2 to TRBJ1-2; D possibly corresponds to TRBD1 (5 bases). The CDR3 runs 14 residues. Trimming cost V 4 bases and J 0 bases, with 9 bases left between them. Germline CDR1 is SGHTA and CDR2 is FQGNSA.

The CDR3 reads CASSPRTEKNIQYF. The CDR3 DNA reads as TGTGCCAGCAGCCCACGGACAGAGAAAAACATTCAGTACTTC. The J gene is TRBJ2-4, the V gene TRBV9; tentatively, D is TRBD1 (6 bases). CDR1 is SGDLS and CDR2 is YYNGEE in the germline V gene. The germline V and J ends were trimmed by 4 bases and 4 bases, with 12 bases remaining between them. There are 14 residues in the CDR3.

Concerning this clone: Other DNA sequences in the same sample also yield this CDR3. The rearrangement joins TRBV19 to TRBJ1-5; TRBD1 might be the D (5 bases). The germline CDR1 and CDR2 sequences are LNHDA and SQIVND (reference sequence). V was clipped by 2 bases and J by 7 bases, with 12 bases between them. The CDR3 is 14 amino acids. The CDR3 protein is CASSIRQGNQPQHF. The CDR3 bases are TGTGCCAGTAGTATAAGGCAGGGAAACCAGCCCCAGCATTTT.

A note on this clone: Compared with germline, one end of the junction differs, possibly owing to a read error. V usage is TRBV5-1 and J usage is TRBJ2-5, with 11 bases aligning to TRBD1. Germline V gene lookup returns CDR1 SGHRS and CDR2 YFSETQ. CDR3 length equals 16 residues. DNA of the CDR3: TGCGCCAGCAGCCCCAGAATGGACAGGGGGCAAGGGACCCAGTACTTC. Protein: CASSPRMDRGQGTQYF.

CDR3 sequence (DNA): TGTGCCAGCAGCTCCCTAGCGGGGGTCCGGGAGACCCAGTACTTC. Translation gives CASSSLAGVRETQYF. This chain joins TRBV7-6 and TRBJ2-5; 10 bases match TRBD2. The V gene end was trimmed by 4 bases and the J gene end by 5 bases; junction bases not matched to a gene: 7. The CDR3 is made up of 15 amino acids. Germline CDR1 and CDR2: SGHVS and FNYEAQ.

The chain couples TRBV6-2 or TRBV6-3 to TRBJ2-2; maybe TRBD2 (5 bases). CDR3 size: 16 residues. Trimming shortened V by 6 bases and J by 0 bases, and 14 bases separated the two germline ends. The germline V gene encodes CDR1 MNHEY and CDR2 SVGEGT. The CDR3 sequence: CASSKRGQPNTGELFF. CDR3 nucleotides: TGTGCCAGCAGCAAAAGAGGGCAGCCGAACACCGGGGAGCTGTTTTTT.

The gene calls are TRBV7-2 and TRBJ2-7; 8 bases are shared with TRBD2. Trimming cost V 2 bases and J 0 bases; bases outside gene matches: 9. The CDR3 has 17 amino acids. Germline lookup yields CDR1 SGHTA and CDR2 FQGNSA. The CDR3 loop is CASSLRTGGTSSYEQYF. The CDR3 DNA sequence: TGTGCCAGCAGCTTACGGACTGGTGGGACTAGCTCCTACGAGCAGTACTTC.

This clone was seen just once. The chain employs TRBV7-3 and TRBJ2-1; D gene unclear. Per germline, CDR1 SGHTA and CDR2 FQGTGA. The CDR3 covers 13 residues. V shed 5 bases and J shed 5 bases, with 10 bases lying between them. CDR3 sequence: CASSLLVHNEQFF. Written as DNA, the CDR3 is TGTGCCAGCAGCCTCCTAGTACACAATGAGCAGTTCTTC.

This chain connects TRBV7-3 to TRBJ2-5; maybe TRBD2 (6 bases). This CDR3 has 17 amino acids. V lost 3 bases and J 4 bases, leaving 21 bases between the germline ends. Germline CDR1 reads SGHTA; CDR2 reads FQGTGA. DNA for the CDR3: TGTGCCAGCAGCTTGGTTCCGGGACGACAAGCGGGAGAGACCCAGTACTTC. It encodes CASSLVPGRQAGETQYF.

The rearrangement joins TRBV5-1 to TRBJ2-2; 11 bases match TRBD2. Trimming removed 2 bases from V and 4 bases from J; junction bases left unmatched: 7. The germline V gene encodes CDR1 SGHRS and CDR2 YFSETQ. The CDR3 sequence is 17 residues long. The CDR3 region is CASSFLAGGRGTGELFF. The CDR3 DNA reads TGCGCCAGCAGCTTTCTAGCGGGGGGCCGTGGCACCGGGGAGCTGTTTTTT.

The chain joins TRBV14 to TRBJ2-3; 11 bases are shared with TRBD2. The V gene's germline CDR1 is SGHDN and CDR2 FVKESK. The trim removed 1 base at V and 0 bases at J, leaving 6 bases unmatched. The CDR3 runs 18 residues. CDR3 in DNA: TGTGCCAGCAGCCAAGTCCTGGGACTAGCGGAGAGCACAGATACGCAGTATTTT. This encodes CASSQVLGLAESTDTQYF.

This chain connects TRBV5-4 to TRBJ2-3, with 8 bases identical to TRBD1. The germline gives CDR1 SGHNT, CDR2 YYREEE (reference sequence). After removal of 3 bases from V and 3 bases from J, the junction contained 6 bases not matched to a gene. The CDR3 consists of 15 residues. In nucleotides, the CDR3 is TGTGCCAGCAGCTCCCAAACAGGGGGGACAGATACGCAGTATTTT. Protein product: CASSSQTGGTDTQYF.

The chain joins TRBV4-1 to TRBJ2-7, with unresolved D. This CDR3 is built from 13 residues. V was pared by 4 bases and J by 2 bases, with 9 bases between. The germline gives CDR1 MGHRA, CDR2 YSYEKL. CDR3: CASSLAGAYEQYF. CDR3 DNA: TGCGCCAGCAGCCTTGCAGGCGCCTACGAGCAGTACTTC.

The chain carries TRBV7-6 and TRBJ2-1, with TRBD2 as a possible D gene (6 bases). The germline CDR1 and CDR2 sequences are SGHVS and FNYEAQ. V was shortened by 3 bases and J by 4 bases, with 22 bases between the two germline ends. The CDR3 loop spans 18 amino acids. CDR3 region: CASSFLTGTLPPYNEQFF. CDR3 DNA: TGTGCCAGCAGCTTTCTAACCGGGACTCTCCCCCCGTACAATGAGCAGTTCTTC.

This chain links TRBV2 with TRBJ2-5; 13 bases fit TRBD2. The CDR3 extends over 17 amino acids. Germline loops: CDR1 SNHLY, CDR2 FYNNEI. Germline trimming cut 6 bases from V and 3 bases from J; bases unmatched to any gene: 10. The CDR3 loop is CASSALAGGILEETQYF. The CDR3 bases are TGTGCCAGCAGCGCACTAGCGGGGGGGATTTTGGAAGAGACCCAGTACTTC. Drawing the rest from reference TRBV2 and TRBJ2-5, the complete variable domain is EPEVTQTPSHQVTQMGQEVILRCVPISNHLYFYWYRQILGQKVEFLVSFYNNEISEKSEIFDDQFSVERPDGSNFTLKIRSTKLEDSAMYFCASSALAGGILEETQYFGPGTRLLVL.

The CDR3 DNA follows: TGTGCCAGCAAAGGCGGGAGGTCCGGGGAGCTGTTTTTT. It specifies CASKGGRSGELFF. This chain links TRBV2 with TRBJ2-2; 8 bases are a match to TRBD2. Per germline, CDR1 SNHLY and CDR2 FYNNEI. The CDR3 spans 13 residues. The junction had 4 bases not matched to a gene; V was cut back by 7 bases and J by 6 bases.

The genes are TRBV18 and TRBJ1-1, with TRBD1 matching 7 bases. With 5 bases clipped from V and 4 bases from J, the junction kept 10 bases outside the gene matches. CDR1 is KGHSH and CDR2 is LQKENI in the germline V gene. The CDR3 is 15 amino acids. The CDR3 loop is CASSIIEAGGTEAFF. The CDR3 coding sequence is TGTGCCAGCTCAATAATCGAAGCAGGGGGCACTGAAGCTTTCTTT.

A single count supports this clone. The chain joins TRBV5-1 to TRBJ2-1; 8 nucleotides line up with TRBD2. Germline V CDR1 and CDR2: SGHRS, YFSETQ. The length of the CDR3 is 15 residues. J was trimmed by 5 bases and V by 4 bases; bases with no gene match: 8. CDR3 sequence: CASSKGLGIDNEQFF. CDR3 DNA: TGCGCCAGCAGCAAGGGACTAGGAATCGACAATGAGCAGTTCTTC. Combining the CDR3 with reference TRBV5-1 and TRBJ2-1 gives the whole variable domain KAGVTQTPRYLIKTRGQQVTLSCSPISGHRSVSWYQQTPGQGLQFLFEYFSETQRNKGNFPGRFSGRQFSNSRSEMNVSTLELGDSALYLCASSKGLGIDNEQFFGPGTRLTVL.

This chain links TRBV7-8 with TRBJ1-4, with TRBD1 matching over 9 bases. Germline CDR1 and CDR2: SGHVS and FQNEAQ. The CDR3 is made up of 16 amino acids. Unmatched junction bases numbered 8, after V lost 2 bases and J lost 7 bases. CDR3 residues: CASSLLGRTGVEKLFF. In DNA form, the CDR3 reads TGTGCCAGCAGCTTATTGGGAAGGACAGGGGTTGAAAAACTGTTTTTT. The whole variable domain, remainder taken from reference TRBV7-8 and TRBJ1-4, is GAGVSQSPRYKVAKRGQDVALRCDPISGHVSLFWYQQALGQGPEFLTYFQNEAQLDKSGLPSDRFFAERPEGSVSTLKIQRTQQEDSAVYLCASSLLGRTGVEKLFFGSGTQLSVL.